This T cell receptor (beta chain) was captured in a study of neoadjuvant nivolumab and ipilimumab in lung cancer. Regarding the study as a whole: From pretherapy to surgery, tumor richness and clonality rose with dual therapy. Pathologic regression was not significantly tied to TCR clonality.

This clone was found a few times. Antigen specificity is unknown. Sequencing was performed with immunoSEQ multiplex PCR; in TCRdb, only in-frame clones are kept and a portion is missing. The sample carries around 7,500 clones, approximately 80% recorded once. The germline V gene has CDR1 SGHDT and CDR2 YYEEEE. V shed 4 bases, J shed 9 bases, and the junction held 19 bases outside the gene matches. The CDR3 length is 18 residues. The rearrangement joins TRBV5-6 to TRBJ2-1; 10 positions agree with TRBD2. The sample was tumor tissue, taken after neoadjuvant nivolumab, alone or with ipilimumab, at or shortly before surgery. This TCR came from an adult with non-small cell lung cancer. The CDR3 bases are TGTGCCAGCAGCCCCAGAGACCCATCGCAGCGGGGGGGCGTTGAGCAGTTCTTC. Translation gives CASSPRDPSQRGGVEQFF.